This T cell receptor beta chain was sequenced for a study of tumor-infiltrating lymphocytes in primary liver carcinoma. Background on the study: Recorded tumor stage was T1-T3 N0M0, with diameters of about 4.2 to 10 cm.

A constant-region primer served to make TCR beta cDNA from about 0.5 ug total RNA. Three-round nested multiplex PCR performed with slightly modified ARM-PCR produced the TCR beta libraries. TRBV1-TRBV30 forward primers and a C-beta reverse primer were used in the first two PCR rounds, which each ran for around 11 cycles. Each CDR3 protein is one row after TCRdb ran MiXCR on the multiplex PCR reads. The sample carries some 120,000 distinct CDR3 sequences, 64% recorded once. Trimming shortened V by 0 bases and J by 12 bases, and 18 bases separated the two germline ends. Germline-derived CDR1 and CDR2 are DFQATT and SNEGSKA (reference sequence). The CDR3 is 15 residues long. The tissue used was unsorted bulk material of about 20-33 mg. RNA and DNA were co-extracted from it with the AllPrep DNA/RNA mini kit. Patients underwent surgical resection for primary liver carcinoma.

Sequenced: liver tumor tissue from sampling region 3. Described subset: tumor region T3, left-lateral pole. The clonotype originates from a woman aged 55-69 years with primary liver carcinoma and hepatitis B virus infection. The V call is TRBV20-1, the J call TRBJ1-6; no definite D call. In DNA, the CDR3 is TGCAGTGCTAGAGATCCCTTGGGAGGCCGACGACCCCTCCACTTT. Residues: CSARDPLGGRRPLHF.